This T cell receptor beta chain was identified during a study of T cell changes during pregnancy in multiple sclerosis. Assay used: immunoSEQ multiplex PCR; TCRdb lists only in-frame clones, some missing. The data contain about 97,000 clones, roughly nine tenths of them seen just once; the ten biggest clones take up around 0.76%. The V end lost 4 bases, the J end lost 1 base, and 16 bases lay between the germline ends. The CDR3 has 16 residues. In germline, CDR1 is LGHNA, CDR2 YNFKEQ. The sequencing used peripheral blood, collected in the second trimester of pregnancy. The source of this sequence is a female donor in good health, enrolled as a control in a pregnancy study. V gene TRBV4-2 combines with J gene TRBJ2-5; D might be TRBD2 (6 bases). Here the CDR3 reads CASSPDGGDFQETQYF. The DNA for the CDR3 is TGTGCCAGCAGCCCAGATGGAGGGGATTTCCAAGAGACCCAGTACTTC.